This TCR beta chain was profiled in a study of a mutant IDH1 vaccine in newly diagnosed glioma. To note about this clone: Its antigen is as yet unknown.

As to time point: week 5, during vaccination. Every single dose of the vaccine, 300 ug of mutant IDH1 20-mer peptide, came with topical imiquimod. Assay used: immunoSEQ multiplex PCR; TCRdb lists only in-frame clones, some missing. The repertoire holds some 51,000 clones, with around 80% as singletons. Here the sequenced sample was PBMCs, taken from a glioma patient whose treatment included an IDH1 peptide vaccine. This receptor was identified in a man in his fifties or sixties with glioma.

The CDR3 nucleotides read TGCAGCGTTGATTCTCTCAGGAGGATTACCTACGAGCAGTACTTC. As protein: CSVDSLRRITYEQYF. The chain has TRBV29-1 and TRBJ2-7, with a possible D match to TRBD2 (5 bases). Germline V gene data show CDR1 as SQVTM and CDR2 as ANQGSEA. CDR3 length: 15 amino acids. The ends were cut back, 3 bases at V and 2 bases at J, with 17 bases in the middle.